This T cell receptor (beta chain) was identified during a study of response to subunit inactivated influenza vaccine. Study findings and constraints: There was a suggestion from the authors that each seasonal influenza vaccination recruits few new T cells.

Comment on this clonotype: As yet, its antigen is unknown.

Trimming left V 6 bases short and J 4 bases short, with 10 bases between. CDR3 size: 12 residues. CDR1 SQVTM and CDR2 ANQGSEA come from the germline V gene. Via MiXCR, TCRdb re-called the RT-PCR reads, giving one row per CDR3 protein. The data contain 490,000 or so distinct CDR3 sequences, approximately 7.1% of them singletons. The TCR sequence derives from a man between 50 and 75 years old who received an inactivated influenza vaccine. Sample: PBMCs from blood, taken around 2 years after vaccination. The V call is TRBV29-1, the J call TRBJ1-3; no reliable D call. DNA for the CDR3: TGCAGCGTCACTCGCGACGGAAACACCATATATTTT. Its translation is CSVTRDGNTIYF.